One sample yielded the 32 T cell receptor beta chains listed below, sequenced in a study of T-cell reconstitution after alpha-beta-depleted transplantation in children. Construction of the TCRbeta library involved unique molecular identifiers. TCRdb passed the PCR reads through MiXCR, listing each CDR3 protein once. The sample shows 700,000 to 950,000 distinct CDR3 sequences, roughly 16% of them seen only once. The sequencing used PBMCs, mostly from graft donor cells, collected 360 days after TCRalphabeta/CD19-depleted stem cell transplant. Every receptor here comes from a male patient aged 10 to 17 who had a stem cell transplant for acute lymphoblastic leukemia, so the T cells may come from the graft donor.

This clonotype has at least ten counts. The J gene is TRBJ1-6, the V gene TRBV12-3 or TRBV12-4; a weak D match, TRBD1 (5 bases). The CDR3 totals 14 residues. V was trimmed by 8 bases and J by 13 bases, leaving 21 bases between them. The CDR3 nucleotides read TGTGCCAGCGCCAAGGCGGGACCCCCTTTTCCCCTCCACTTT. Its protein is CASAKAGPPFPLHF.

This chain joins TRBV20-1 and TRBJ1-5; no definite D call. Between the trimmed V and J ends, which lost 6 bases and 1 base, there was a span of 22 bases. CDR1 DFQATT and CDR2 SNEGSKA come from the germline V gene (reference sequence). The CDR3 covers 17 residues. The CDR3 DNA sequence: TGCAGTGCCAATCCTCCCCCGGGCCTTGGGAGCAATCAGCCCCAGCATTTT. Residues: CSANPPPGLGSNQPQHF.

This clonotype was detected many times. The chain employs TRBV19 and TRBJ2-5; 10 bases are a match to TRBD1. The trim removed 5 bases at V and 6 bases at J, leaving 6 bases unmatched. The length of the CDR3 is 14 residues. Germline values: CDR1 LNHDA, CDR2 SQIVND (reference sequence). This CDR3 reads CASSSWTGGKTQYF. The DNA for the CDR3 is TGTGCCAGTAGTTCGTGGACAGGGGGAAAGACCCAGTACTTC.

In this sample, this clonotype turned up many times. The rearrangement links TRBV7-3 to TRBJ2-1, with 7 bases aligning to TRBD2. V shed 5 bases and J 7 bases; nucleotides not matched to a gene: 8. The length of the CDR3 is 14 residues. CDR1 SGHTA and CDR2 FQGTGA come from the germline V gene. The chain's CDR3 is CASSLLRTSNEQFF. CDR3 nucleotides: TGTGCCAGCAGCCTGCTACGGACTAGTAATGAGCAGTTCTTC.

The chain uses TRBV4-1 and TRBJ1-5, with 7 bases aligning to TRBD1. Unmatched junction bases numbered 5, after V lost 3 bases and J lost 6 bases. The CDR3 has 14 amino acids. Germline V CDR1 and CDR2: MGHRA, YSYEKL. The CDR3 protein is CASSHRQGVQPQHF. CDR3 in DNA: TGCGCCAGCAGCCATAGGCAGGGGGTTCAGCCCCAGCATTTT.

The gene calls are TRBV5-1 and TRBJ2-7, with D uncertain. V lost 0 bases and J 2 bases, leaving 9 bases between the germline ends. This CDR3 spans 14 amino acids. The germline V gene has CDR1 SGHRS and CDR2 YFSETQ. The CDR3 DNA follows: TGCGCCAGCAGCTTGGCCGGCTACCCCTACGAGCAGTACTTC. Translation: CASSLAGYPYEQYF.

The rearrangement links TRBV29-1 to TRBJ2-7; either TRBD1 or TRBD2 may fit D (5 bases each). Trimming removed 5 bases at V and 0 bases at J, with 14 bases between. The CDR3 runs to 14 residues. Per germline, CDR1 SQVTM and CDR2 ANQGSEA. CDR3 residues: CSVKGTDSSYEQYF. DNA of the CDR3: TGCAGCGTTAAAGGGACCGATAGCTCCTACGAGCAGTACTTC.

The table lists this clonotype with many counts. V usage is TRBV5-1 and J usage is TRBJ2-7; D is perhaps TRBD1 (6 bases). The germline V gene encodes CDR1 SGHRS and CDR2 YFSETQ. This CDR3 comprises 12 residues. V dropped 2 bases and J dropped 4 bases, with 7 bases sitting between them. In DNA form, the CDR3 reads TGCGCCAGCAGCTTTCAGGGGTACGAGCAGTACTTC. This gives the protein CASSFQGYEQYF.

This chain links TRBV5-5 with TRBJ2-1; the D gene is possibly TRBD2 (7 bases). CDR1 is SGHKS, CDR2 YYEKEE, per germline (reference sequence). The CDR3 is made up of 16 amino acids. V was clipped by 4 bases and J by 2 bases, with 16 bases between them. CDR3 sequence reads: CASSRGWGGAYNEQFF. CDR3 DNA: TGTGCCAGCAGCCGTGGCTGGGGGGGCGCCTACAATGAGCAGTTCTTC.

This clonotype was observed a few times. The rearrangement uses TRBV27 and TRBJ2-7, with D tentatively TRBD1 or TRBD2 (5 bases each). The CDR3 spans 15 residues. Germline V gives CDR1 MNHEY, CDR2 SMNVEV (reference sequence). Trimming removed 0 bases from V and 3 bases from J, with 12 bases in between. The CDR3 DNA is TGTGCCAGCAGTTTATCCCCCCGGGACCACTACGAGCAGTACTTC. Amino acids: CASSLSPRDHYEQYF.

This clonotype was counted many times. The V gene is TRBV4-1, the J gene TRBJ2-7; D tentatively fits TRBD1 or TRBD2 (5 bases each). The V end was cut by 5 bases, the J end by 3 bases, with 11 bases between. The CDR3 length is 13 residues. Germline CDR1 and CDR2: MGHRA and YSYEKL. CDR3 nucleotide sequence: TGCGCCAGCAGCACGGGACGGAACTACGAGCAGTACTTC. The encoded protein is CASSTGRNYEQYF.

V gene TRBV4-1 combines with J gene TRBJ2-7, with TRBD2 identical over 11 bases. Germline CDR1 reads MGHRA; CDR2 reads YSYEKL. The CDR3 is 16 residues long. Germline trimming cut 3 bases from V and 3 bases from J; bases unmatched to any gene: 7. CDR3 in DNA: TGCGCCAGCAGCCAGCCGGCTAGCGGGAGGAACTACGAGCAGTACTTC. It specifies CASSQPASGRNYEQYF.

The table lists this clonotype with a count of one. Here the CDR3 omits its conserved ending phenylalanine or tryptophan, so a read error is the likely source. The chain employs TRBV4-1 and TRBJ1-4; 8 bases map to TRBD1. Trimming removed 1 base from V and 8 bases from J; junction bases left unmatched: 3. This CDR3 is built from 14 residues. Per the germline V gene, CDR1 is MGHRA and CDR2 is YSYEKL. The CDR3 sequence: CASSQVTGGEKLFY. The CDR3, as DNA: TGCGCCAGCAGCCAAGTTACAGGGGGGGAAAAACTGTTTTAT.

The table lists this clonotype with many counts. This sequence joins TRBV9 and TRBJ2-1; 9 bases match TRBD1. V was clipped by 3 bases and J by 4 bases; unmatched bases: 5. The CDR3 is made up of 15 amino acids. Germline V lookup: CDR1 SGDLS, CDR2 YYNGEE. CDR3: CASSGGQGWYNEQFF. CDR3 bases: TGTGCCAGCAGCGGGGGACAGGGATGGTACAATGAGCAGTTCTTC.

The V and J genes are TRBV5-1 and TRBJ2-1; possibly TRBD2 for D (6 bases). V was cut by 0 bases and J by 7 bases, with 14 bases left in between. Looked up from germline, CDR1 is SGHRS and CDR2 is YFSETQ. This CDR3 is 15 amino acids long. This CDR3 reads CASSLEREFVNEQFF. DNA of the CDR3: TGCGCCAGCAGCTTGGAACGGGAGTTCGTGAATGAGCAGTTCTTC.

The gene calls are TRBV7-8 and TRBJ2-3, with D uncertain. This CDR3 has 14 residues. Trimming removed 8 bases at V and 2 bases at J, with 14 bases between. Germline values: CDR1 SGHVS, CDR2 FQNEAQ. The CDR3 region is CASHPLPPTDTQYF. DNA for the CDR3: TGTGCCAGCCACCCTCTACCTCCCACAGATACGCAGTATTTT.

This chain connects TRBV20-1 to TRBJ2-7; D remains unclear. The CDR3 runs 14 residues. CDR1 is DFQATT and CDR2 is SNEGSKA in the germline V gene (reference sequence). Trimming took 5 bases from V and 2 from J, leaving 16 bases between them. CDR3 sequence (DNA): TGCAGTGCTTACCGAGGCCTAGAGACCTACGAGCAGTACTTC. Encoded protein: CSAYRGLETYEQYF.

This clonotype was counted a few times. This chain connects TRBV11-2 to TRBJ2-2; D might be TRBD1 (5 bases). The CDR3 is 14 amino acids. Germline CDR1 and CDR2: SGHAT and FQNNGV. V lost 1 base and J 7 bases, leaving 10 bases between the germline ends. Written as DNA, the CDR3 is TGTGCCAGCAGCTTAGTACTAAGGGGCGGGGAGCTGTTTTTT. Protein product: CASSLVLRGGELFF.

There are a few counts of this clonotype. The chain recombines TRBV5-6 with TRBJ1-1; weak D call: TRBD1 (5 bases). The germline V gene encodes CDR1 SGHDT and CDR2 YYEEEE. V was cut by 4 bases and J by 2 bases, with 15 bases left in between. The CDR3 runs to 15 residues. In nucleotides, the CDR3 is TGTGCCAGCAGCCGGAATCCCGGGGCAAACACTGAAGCTTTCTTT. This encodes CASSRNPGANTEAFF.

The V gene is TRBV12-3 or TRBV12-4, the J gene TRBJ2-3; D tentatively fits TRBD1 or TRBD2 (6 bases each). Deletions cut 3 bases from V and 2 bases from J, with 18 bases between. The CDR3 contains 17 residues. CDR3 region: CASSLYSGGIYTDTQYF. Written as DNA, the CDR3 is TGTGCCAGCAGTTTGTATTCCGGGGGCATCTACACAGATACGCAGTATTTT.

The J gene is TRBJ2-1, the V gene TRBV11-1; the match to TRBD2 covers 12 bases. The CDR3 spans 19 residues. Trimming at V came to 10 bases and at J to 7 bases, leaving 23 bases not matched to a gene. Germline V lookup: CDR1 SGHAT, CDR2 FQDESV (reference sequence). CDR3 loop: CATTSGGQILAGGTNEQFF. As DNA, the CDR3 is TGTGCCACCACTTCGGGGGGACAGATCCTAGCGGGAGGGACGAATGAGCAGTTCTTC.

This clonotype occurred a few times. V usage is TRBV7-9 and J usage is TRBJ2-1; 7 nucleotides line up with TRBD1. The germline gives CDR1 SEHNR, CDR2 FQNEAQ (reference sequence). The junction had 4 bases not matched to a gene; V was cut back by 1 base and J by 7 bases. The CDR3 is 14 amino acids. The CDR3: CASSLVGTENEQFF. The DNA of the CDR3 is TGTGCCAGCAGCTTAGTGGGGACAGAAAATGAGCAGTTCTTC.

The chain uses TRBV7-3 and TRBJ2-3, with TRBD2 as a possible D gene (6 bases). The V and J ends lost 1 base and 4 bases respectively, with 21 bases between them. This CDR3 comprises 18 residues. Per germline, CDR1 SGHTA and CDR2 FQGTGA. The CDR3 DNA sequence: TGTGCCAGCAGCTTAAAAATTGGGGGGATATCCGGGGCAGATACGCAGTATTTT. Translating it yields CASSLKIGGISGADTQYF.

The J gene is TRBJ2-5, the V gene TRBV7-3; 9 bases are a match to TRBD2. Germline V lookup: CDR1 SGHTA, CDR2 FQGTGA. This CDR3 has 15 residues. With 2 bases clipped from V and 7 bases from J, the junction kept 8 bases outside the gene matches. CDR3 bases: TGTGCCAGCAGCTTACCGCCTAGCGGGAAGGGGACCCAGTACTTC. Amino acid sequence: CASSLPPSGKGTQYF.

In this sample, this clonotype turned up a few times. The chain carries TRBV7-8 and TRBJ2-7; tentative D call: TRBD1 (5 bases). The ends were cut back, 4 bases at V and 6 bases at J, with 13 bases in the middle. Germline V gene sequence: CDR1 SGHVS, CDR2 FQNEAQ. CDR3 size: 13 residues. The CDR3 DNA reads TGTGCCAGCAGCTGGATCGTAGACAGCGAGCAGTACTTC. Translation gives CASSWIVDSEQYF.

Written as DNA, the CDR3 is TGTGCCAGCAGTCGGGGGGGACTAGCGGGTAAAGAGACCCAGTACTTC. Its translation: CASSRGGLAGKETQYF. V usage is TRBV27 and J usage is TRBJ2-5; 12 bases map to TRBD2. Germline-derived CDR1 and CDR2 are MNHEY and SMNVEV (reference sequence). V gave up 5 bases and J gave up 3 bases; unmatched junction bases: 7. The CDR3 covers 16 residues.

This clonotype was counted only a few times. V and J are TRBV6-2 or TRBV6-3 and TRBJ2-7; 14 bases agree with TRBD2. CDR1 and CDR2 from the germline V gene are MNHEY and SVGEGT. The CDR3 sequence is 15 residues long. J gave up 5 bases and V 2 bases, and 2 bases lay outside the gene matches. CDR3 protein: CASSYGTSGSHEQYF. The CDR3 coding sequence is TGTGCCAGCAGTTACGGGACTAGCGGGAGCCACGAGCAGTACTTC.

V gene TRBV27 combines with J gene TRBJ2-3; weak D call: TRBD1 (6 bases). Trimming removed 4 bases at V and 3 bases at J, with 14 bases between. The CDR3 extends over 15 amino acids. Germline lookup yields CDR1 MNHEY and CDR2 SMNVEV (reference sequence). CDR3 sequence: CASSSRGQLTDTQYF. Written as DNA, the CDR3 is TGTGCCAGCAGTTCCCGAGGACAGCTGACAGATACGCAGTATTTT.

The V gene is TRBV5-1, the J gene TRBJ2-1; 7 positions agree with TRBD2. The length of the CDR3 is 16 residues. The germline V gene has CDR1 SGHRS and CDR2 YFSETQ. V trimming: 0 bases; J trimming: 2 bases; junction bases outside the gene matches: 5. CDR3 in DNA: TGCGCCAGCAGCTTGGCAGCGGGGATAACCTACAATGAGCAGTTCTTC. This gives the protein CASSLAAGITYNEQFF.

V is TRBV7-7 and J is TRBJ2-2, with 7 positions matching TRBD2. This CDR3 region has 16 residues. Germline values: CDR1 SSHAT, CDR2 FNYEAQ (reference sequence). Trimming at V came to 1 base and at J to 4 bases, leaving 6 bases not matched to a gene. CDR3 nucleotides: TGTGCCAGCAGCTTAGATAGCGGGCACCTCACCGGGGAGCTGTTTTTT. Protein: CASSLDSGHLTGELFF.

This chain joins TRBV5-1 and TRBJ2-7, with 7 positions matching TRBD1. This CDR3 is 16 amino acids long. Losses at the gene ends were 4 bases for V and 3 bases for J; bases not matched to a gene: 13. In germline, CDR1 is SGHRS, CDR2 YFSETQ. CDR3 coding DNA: TGCGCCAGCAGCATTGGTTTAGGACAGGTGGGCTACGAGCAGTACTTC. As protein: CASSIGLGQVGYEQYF.

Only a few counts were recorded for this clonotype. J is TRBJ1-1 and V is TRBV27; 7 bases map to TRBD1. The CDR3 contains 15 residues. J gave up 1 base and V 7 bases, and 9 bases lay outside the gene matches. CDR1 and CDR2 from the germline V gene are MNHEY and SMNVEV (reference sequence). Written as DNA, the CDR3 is TGTGCCAGCACCCCAGGGACAGAAGAGAACACTGAAGCTTTCTTT. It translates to CASTPGTEENTEAFF.